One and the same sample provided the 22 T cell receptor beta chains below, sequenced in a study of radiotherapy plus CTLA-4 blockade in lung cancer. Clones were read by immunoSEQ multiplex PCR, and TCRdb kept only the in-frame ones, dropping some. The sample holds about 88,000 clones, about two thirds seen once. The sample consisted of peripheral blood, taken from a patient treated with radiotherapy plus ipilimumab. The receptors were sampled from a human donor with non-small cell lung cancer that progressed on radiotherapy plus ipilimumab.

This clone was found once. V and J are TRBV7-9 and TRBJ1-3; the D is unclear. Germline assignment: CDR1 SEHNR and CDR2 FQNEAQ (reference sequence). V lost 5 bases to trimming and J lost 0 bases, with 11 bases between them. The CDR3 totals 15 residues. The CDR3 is CASSQSLDSGNTIYF. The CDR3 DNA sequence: TGTGCCAGCAGCCAGTCGTTGGACTCTGGAAACACCATATATTTT.

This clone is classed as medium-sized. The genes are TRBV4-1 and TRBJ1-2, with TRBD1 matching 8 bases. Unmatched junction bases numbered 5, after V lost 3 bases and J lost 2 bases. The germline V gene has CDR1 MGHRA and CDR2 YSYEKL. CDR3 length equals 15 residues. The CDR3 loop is CASSQGRGLNYGYTF. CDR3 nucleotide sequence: TGCGCCAGCAGCCAGGGCAGGGGGCTGAACTATGGCTACACCTTC.

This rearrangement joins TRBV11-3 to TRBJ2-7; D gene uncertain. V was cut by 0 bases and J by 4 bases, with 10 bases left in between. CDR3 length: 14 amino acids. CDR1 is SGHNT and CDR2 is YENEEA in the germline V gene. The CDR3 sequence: CASSLDGVQYEQYF. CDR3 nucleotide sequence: TGTGCCAGCAGCTTAGACGGCGTTCAATACGAGCAGTACTTC.

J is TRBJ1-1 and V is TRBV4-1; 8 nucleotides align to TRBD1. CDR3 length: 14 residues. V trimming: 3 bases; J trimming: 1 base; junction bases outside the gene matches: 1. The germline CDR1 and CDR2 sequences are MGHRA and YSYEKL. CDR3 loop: CASSHDRGNTEAFF. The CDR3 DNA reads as TGCGCCAGCAGCCATGACAGGGGGAACACTGAAGCTTTCTTT.

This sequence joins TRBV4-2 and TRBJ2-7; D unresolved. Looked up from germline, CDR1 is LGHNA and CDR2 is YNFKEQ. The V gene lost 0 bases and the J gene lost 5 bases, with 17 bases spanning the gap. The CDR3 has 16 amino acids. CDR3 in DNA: TGTGCCAGCAGCCAAGAGAGGATAGCAGGTTGGGACGAGCAGTACTTC. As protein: CASSQERIAGWDEQYF.

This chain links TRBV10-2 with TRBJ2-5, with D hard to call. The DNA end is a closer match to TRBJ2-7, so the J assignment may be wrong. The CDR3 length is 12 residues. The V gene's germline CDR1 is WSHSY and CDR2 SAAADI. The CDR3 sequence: CASSEVGYEQYF. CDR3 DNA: TGCGCCAGCAGTGAAGTTGGGTACGAGCAGTACTTC.

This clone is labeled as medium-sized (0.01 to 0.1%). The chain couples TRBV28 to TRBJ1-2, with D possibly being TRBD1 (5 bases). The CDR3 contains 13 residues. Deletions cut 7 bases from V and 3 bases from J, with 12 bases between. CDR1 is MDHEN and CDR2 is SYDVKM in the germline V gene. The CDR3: CASNGGTYYGYTF. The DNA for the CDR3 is TGTGCCAGCAACGGGGGTACCTACTATGGCTACACCTTC.

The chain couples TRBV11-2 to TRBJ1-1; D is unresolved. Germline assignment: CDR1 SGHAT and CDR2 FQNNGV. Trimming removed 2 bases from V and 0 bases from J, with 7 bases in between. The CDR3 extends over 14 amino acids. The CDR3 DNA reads TGTGCCAGCAGCTTAAGCGGCCTGAACACTGAAGCTTTCTTT. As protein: CASSLSGLNTEAFF.

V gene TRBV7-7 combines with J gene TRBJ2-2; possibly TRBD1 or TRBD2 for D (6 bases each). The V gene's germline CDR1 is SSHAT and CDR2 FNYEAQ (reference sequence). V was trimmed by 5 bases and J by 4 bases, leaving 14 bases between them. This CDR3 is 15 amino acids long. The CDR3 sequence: CASSPGGRGTGELFF. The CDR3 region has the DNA TGTGCCAGCAGCCCCGGGGGCAGGGGCACCGGGGAGCTGTTTTTT.

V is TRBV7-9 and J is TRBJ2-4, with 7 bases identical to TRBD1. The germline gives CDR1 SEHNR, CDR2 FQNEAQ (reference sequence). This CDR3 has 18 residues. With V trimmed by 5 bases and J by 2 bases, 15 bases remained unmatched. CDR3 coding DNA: TGTGCCAGCAGCGCGCCGACAGGGCTAGGTGCGTCCAAAAACATTCAGTACTTC. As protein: CASSAPTGLGASKNIQYF.

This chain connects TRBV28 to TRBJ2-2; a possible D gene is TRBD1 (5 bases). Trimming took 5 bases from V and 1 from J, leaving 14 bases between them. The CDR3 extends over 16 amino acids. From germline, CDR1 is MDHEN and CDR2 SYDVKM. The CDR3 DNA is TGTGCCAGCAGTCCCGGGTCCCAGGGGAACACCGGGGAGCTGTTTTTT. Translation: CASSPGSQGNTGELFF. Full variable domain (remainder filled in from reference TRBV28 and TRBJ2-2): DVKVTQSSRYLVKRTGEKVFLECVQDMDHENMFWYRQDPGLGLRLIYFSYDVKMKEKGDIPEGYSVSREKKERFSLILESASTNQTSMYLCASSPGSQGNTGELFFGEGSRLTVL.

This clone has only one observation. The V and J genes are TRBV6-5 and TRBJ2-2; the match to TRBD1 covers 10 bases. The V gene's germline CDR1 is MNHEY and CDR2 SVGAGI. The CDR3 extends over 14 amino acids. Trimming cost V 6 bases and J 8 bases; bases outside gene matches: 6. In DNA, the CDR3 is TGTGCCAGCAGCCTCGGGACAGGGGTTGGGGAGCTGTTTTTT. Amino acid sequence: CASSLGTGVGELFF.

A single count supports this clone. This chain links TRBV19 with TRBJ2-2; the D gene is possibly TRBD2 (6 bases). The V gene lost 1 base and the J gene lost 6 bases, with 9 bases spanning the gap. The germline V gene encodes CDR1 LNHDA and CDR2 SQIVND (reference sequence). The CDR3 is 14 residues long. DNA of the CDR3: TGTGCCAGTAGTATAGCGGAGGGCGCCGGGGAGCTGTTTTTT. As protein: CASSIAEGAGELFF.

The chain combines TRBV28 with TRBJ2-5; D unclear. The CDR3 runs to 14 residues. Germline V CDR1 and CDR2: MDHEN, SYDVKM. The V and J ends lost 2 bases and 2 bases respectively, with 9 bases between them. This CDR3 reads CASSLIRPQETQYF. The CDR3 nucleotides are TGTGCCAGCAGTTTAATCCGGCCGCAAGAGACCCAGTACTTC.

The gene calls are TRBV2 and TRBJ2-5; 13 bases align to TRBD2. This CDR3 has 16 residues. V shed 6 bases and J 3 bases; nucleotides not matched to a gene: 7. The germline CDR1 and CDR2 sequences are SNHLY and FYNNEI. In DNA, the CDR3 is TGTGCCAGCAGAGAGAGGACTAGCGGGGGCAAAGAGACCCAGTACTTC. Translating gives CASRERTSGGKETQYF.

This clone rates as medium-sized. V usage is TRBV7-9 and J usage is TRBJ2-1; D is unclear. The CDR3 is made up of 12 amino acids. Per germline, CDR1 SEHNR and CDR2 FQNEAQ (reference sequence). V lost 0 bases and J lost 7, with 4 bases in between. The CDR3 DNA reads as TGTGCCAGCAGCTTAGCCCAGAATGAGCAGTTCTTC. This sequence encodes CASSLAQNEQFF.

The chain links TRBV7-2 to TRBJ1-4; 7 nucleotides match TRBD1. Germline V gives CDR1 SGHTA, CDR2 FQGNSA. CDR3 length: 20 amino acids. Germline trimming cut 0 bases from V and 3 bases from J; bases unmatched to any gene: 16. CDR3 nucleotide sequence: TGTGCCAGCAGCTTAGCCTTTCGATCCGGGACAGCTCGAGCTAATGAAAAACTGTTTTTT. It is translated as CASSLAFRSGTARANEKLFF.

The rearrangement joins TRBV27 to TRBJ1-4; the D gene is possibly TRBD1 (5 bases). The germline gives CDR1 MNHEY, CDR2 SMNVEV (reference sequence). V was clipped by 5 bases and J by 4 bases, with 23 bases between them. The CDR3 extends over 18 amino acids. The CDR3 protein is CASSPRQSDMTFNEKLFF. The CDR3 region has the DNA TGTGCCAGCAGTCCGCGACAGTCCGACATGACTTTTAATGAAAAACTGTTTTTT.

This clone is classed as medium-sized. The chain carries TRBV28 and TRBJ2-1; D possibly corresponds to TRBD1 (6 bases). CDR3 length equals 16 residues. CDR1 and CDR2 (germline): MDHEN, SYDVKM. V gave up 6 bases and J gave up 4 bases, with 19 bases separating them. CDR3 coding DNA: TGTGCCAGCAGGACTAACCAGGGACAACCGTACAATGAGCAGTTCTTC. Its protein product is CASRTNQGQPYNEQFF.

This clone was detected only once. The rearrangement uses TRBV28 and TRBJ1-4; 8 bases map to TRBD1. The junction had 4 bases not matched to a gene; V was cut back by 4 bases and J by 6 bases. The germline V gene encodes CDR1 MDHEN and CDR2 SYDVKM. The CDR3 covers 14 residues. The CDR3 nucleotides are TGTGCCAGCAGTTACTCAGGGGGCTATGAAAAACTGTTTTTT. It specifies CASSYSGGYEKLFF. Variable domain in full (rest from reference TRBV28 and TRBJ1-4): DVKVTQSSRYLVKRTGEKVFLECVQDMDHENMFWYRQDPGLGLRLIYFSYDVKMKEKGDIPEGYSVSREKKERFSLILESASTNQTSMYLCASSYSGGYEKLFFGSGTQLSVL.

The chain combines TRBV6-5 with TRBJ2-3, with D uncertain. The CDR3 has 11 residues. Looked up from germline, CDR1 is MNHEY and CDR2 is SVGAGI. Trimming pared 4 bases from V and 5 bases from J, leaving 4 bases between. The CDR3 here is CASSSLDTQYF. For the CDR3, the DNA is TGTGCCAGCAGTTCGCTAGATACGCAGTATTTT.

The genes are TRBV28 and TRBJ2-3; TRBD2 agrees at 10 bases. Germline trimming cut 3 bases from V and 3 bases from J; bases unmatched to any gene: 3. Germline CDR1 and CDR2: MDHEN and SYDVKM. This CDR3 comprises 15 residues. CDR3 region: CASSFSSGRTDTQYF. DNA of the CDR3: TGTGCCAGCAGTTTCAGTAGCGGGAGGACAGATACGCAGTATTTT.